Each of the 29 T cell receptor beta chains below was sequenced from the same sample in a study of blood T cell repertoires in COVID-19 (dated by TCRdb to between 2020 and 2021). The library relied on the immunoSEQ multiplex PCR assay. The table comes from immuneACCESS by way of TCRdb, which keeps in-frame sequences with V and J called. Part of the clones is missing from these tables; in studies checked, under half for an unresolved V gene and the rest for unknown reasons. A total of approximately 170,000 clones appear in this sample, roughly 85% of them only once. Of the sample, roughly 9% falls within the top ten clones. The sample taken for sequencing was PBMCs or T cells enriched from blood (not recorded which). Receptors originate from a woman in her late teens or twenties who had recovered from COVID-19.

J is TRBJ2-3 and V is TRBV3-1 (or the pseudogene TRBV3-2); 9 bases match TRBD2. Germline CDR1 reads LGHDT; CDR2 reads YNNKEL (reference sequence). J gave up 0 bases and V 4 bases, and 2 bases lay outside the gene matches. The CDR3 has 15 residues. This CDR3 is CASSPSGTSTDTQYF. The CDR3, as DNA: TGTGCCAGCAGCCCTAGCGGGACTAGCACAGATACGCAGTATTTT.

The chain couples TRBV5-1 to TRBJ2-5, with D hard to call. The CDR3 runs to 16 residues. In germline, CDR1 is SGHRS, CDR2 YFSETQ. V was pared by 1 base and J by 5 bases, with 18 bases between. Here the CDR3 reads CASSLRLSSTGETQYF. In DNA form, the CDR3 reads TGCGCCAGCAGCTTGAGGTTGAGTTCGACCGGGGAGACCCAGTACTTC.

The V call is TRBV28, the J call TRBJ1-2; TRBD1 might be the D (6 bases). V shed 7 bases and J shed 7 bases, with 16 bases lying between them. Germline V gene lookup returns CDR1 MDHEN and CDR2 SYDVKM. The CDR3 extends over 13 amino acids. CDR3 amino acids: CASTQQGLGGYTF. CDR3 DNA: TGTGCCAGCACCCAACAGGGTCTAGGTGGCTACACCTTC.

This rearrangement joins TRBV7-9 to TRBJ1-4, with 10 nucleotides matching TRBD1. The CDR3 totals 15 residues. Per the germline V gene, CDR1 is SEHNR and CDR2 is FQNEAQ (reference sequence). V trimming: 4 bases; J trimming: 6 bases; junction bases outside the gene matches: 5. Written as DNA, the CDR3 is TGTGCCAGCAGCTCGACAGGGGGCGGATATGAAAAACTGTTTTTT. Amino acids: CASSSTGGGYEKLFF.

The V call is TRBV2, the J call TRBJ1-3; TRBD1 aligns across 7 bases. The CDR3 has 15 amino acids. Germline assignment: CDR1 SNHLY and CDR2 FYNNEI. The trim removed 6 bases at V and 0 bases at J, leaving 5 bases unmatched. The chain's CDR3 is CASRRDSGSGNTIYF. CDR3 bases: TGTGCCAGCAGGAGGGACAGCGGCTCTGGAAACACCATATATTTT.

The chain links TRBV19 to TRBJ2-1; TRBD2 aligns across 7 bases. The germline V gene has CDR1 LNHDA and CDR2 SQIVND (reference sequence). Trimming cost V 4 bases and J 7 bases; bases outside gene matches: 7. The CDR3 extends over 14 amino acids. The CDR3 here is CASSTRAGMNEQFF. CDR3 DNA: TGTGCCAGTAGTACCCGAGCGGGGATGAATGAGCAGTTCTTC.

The V gene is TRBV29-1, the J gene TRBJ2-3; D is unclear. Germline-derived CDR1 and CDR2 are SQVTM and ANQGSEA. This CDR3 comprises 12 residues. V was pared by 4 bases and J by 3 bases, with 8 bases between. The CDR3 bases are TGCAGCGTTGTAGTAGCTACAGATACGCAGTATTTT. It specifies CSVVVATDTQYF.

This chain connects TRBV6-2 or TRBV6-3 to TRBJ1-5; TRBD1 is a possible D gene (5 bases). V was pared by 5 bases and J by 6 bases, with 11 bases between. Germline lookup yields CDR1 MNHEY and CDR2 SVGEGT. The CDR3 runs to 13 residues. CDR3 region: CASSDGGFQPQHF. DNA of the CDR3: TGTGCCAGCAGTGACGGGGGGTTTCAGCCCCAGCATTTT.

The gene calls are TRBV5-1 and TRBJ1-2; perhaps TRBD1 as D (6 bases). The germline V gene has CDR1 SGHRS and CDR2 YFSETQ. Between the trimmed V and J ends, which lost 4 bases and 1 base, there was a span of 17 bases. The length of the CDR3 is 16 residues. The CDR3 bases are TGCGCCAGCAGCCCAGGGGACCGTCAACTTAACTATGGCTACACCTTC. Translation: CASSPGDRQLNYGYTF. The full variable domain, its missing parts supplied by reference TRBV5-1 and TRBJ1-2, is KAGVTQTPRYLIKTRGQQVTLSCSPISGHRSVSWYQQTPGQGLQFLFEYFSETQRNKGNFPGRFSGRQFSNSRSEMNVSTLELGDSALYLCASSPGDRQLNYGYTFGSGTRLTVV.

The chain joins TRBV11-2 to TRBJ1-3; 7 nucleotides align to TRBD1. Germline values: CDR1 SGHAT, CDR2 FQNNGV. The CDR3 totals 14 residues. V lost 5 bases to trimming and J lost 4 bases; unmatched junction nucleotides: 5. Here the CDR3 reads CASSRGQQGNTIYF. For the CDR3, the DNA is TGTGCCAGCAGCCGGGGACAGCAAGGAAACACCATATATTTT.

This clone was picked up a small number of times. The chain couples TRBV19 to TRBJ1-2; no clear D gene. V lost 7 bases and J lost 7, with 10 bases in between. Germline values: CDR1 LNHDA, CDR2 SQIVND (reference sequence). The CDR3 has 11 residues. CDR3 protein: CASTQAGGYTF. The CDR3 DNA is TGTGCCAGTACCCAGGCGGGTGGCTACACCTTC.

CDR3 region: CASSLMTGYSNQPQHF. The CDR3 DNA sequence: TGTGCCAGTAGTCTAATGACAGGGTATAGCAATCAGCCCCAGCATTTT. The rearrangement links TRBV19 to TRBJ1-5; TRBD1 agrees at 7 bases. With V trimmed by 5 bases and J by 0 bases, 7 bases remained unmatched. CDR1 and CDR2 from the germline V gene are LNHDA and SQIVND (reference sequence). The length of the CDR3 is 16 residues.

This sequence joins TRBV3-1 (or the pseudogene TRBV3-2) and TRBJ1-2; possible D gene TRBD1, 5 bases. Per the germline V gene, CDR1 is LGHDT and CDR2 is YNNKEL (reference sequence). The CDR3 sequence is 14 residues long. V was trimmed by 4 bases and J by 4 bases, leaving 13 bases between them. This CDR3 reads CASSLISGSYGYTF. The CDR3 coding sequence is TGTGCCAGCAGCCTAATATCAGGGTCCTATGGCTACACCTTC.

The V call is TRBV2, the J call TRBJ1-5, with 9 bases that match TRBD1. V shed 7 bases and J 0 bases; nucleotides not matched to a gene: 7. CDR3 length: 16 amino acids. CDR1 and CDR2 from the germline V gene are SNHLY and FYNNEI. For the CDR3, the DNA is TGTGCCAGCAAAAACAGGGGGCTCGGTAGCAATCAGCCCCAGCATTTT. Its protein is CASKNRGLGSNQPQHF. The full variable domain, completed using reference TRBV2 and TRBJ1-5, is EPEVTQTPSHQVTQMGQEVILRCVPISNHLYFYWYRQILGQKVEFLVSFYNNEISEKSEIFDDQFSVERPDGSNFTLKIRSTKLEDSAMYFCASKNRGLGSNQPQHFGDGTRLSIL.

This rearrangement joins TRBV29-1 to TRBJ1-4; maybe TRBD1 (5 bases). Trimming removed 5 bases from V and 7 bases from J, with 17 bases in between. CDR1 is SQVTM, CDR2 ANQGSEA, per germline. The CDR3 sequence is 14 residues long. The chain's CDR3 is CSVRTSSVAEKLFF. The CDR3 DNA reads as TGCAGCGTTCGGACATCCTCGGTCGCTGAAAAACTGTTTTTT.

The chain is built from TRBV4-3 and TRBJ2-3; 9 bases fit TRBD1. This CDR3 contains 16 residues. The J segment lost 3 bases and the V segment lost 0 bases, leaving 4 bases of the junction unmatched. Germline V gene lookup returns CDR1 LGHNA and CDR2 YSLEER. The CDR3 bases are TGCGCCAGCAGCCAAGATAAGGGACAGGGTACAGATACGCAGTATTTT. This sequence encodes CASSQDKGQGTDTQYF.

The table lists this clone with many counts. This chain joins TRBV19 and TRBJ1-2; no clear D. The CDR3 has 14 amino acids. V lost 7 bases, J lost 4 bases, and 16 bases lay in between. Germline values: CDR1 LNHDA, CDR2 SQIVND (reference sequence). CDR3: CASTFSRASYGYTF. In nucleotides, the CDR3 is TGTGCCAGTACGTTCTCGCGGGCTAGCTATGGCTACACCTTC.

Worth noting for this clone: This same CDR3 is encoded by further DNA sequences in the sample. The chain is built from TRBV5-1 and TRBJ2-1, with 8 bases identical to TRBD2. From germline, CDR1 is SGHRS and CDR2 YFSETQ. V lost 1 base, J lost 6 bases, and 15 bases stayed unmatched. The length of the CDR3 is 18 residues. CDR3 sequence reads: CASSLPLTGGPRSNEQFF. The CDR3 DNA reads TGCGCCAGCAGCTTGCCCTTAACGGGAGGGCCAAGGTCCAATGAGCAGTTCTTC. The full variable domain, in which reference TRBV5-1 and TRBJ2-1 provide the parts outside the CDR3, is KAGVTQTPRYLIKTRGQQVTLSCSPISGHRSVSWYQQTPGQGLQFLFEYFSETQRNKGNFPGRFSGRQFSNSRSEMNVSTLELGDSALYLCASSLPLTGGPRSNEQFFGPGTRLTVL.

The rearrangement joins TRBV11-2 to TRBJ1-1, with 8 bases matching TRBD1. In germline, CDR1 is SGHAT, CDR2 FQNNGV. Trimming took 3 bases from V and 0 from J; bases not matched to a gene: 6. The CDR3 covers 16 residues. The CDR3 region is CASSLGTGLVNTEAFF. CDR3 nucleotides: TGTGCCAGCAGCTTGGGGACAGGCCTCGTGAACACTGAAGCTTTCTTT.

This clone was detected once. The chain carries TRBV5-8 and TRBJ1-4; 8 bases align to TRBD1. With V trimmed by 1 base and J by 0 bases, 11 bases remained unmatched. The CDR3 totals 19 residues. In germline, CDR1 is SGHTS, CDR2 YDEGEE. CDR3 nucleotides: TGTGCCAGCAGCTTGAGGCTTCAGGGGGCGACTGCAACTAATGAAAAACTGTTTTTT. Encoded protein: CASSLRLQGATATNEKLFF.

The genes are TRBV6-2 or TRBV6-3 and TRBJ2-3; 7 nucleotides align to TRBD1. Germline V CDR1 and CDR2: MNHEY, SVGEGT. This CDR3 is 17 amino acids long. J was trimmed by 0 bases and V by 4 bases; bases with no gene match: 10. The CDR3 DNA sequence: TGTGCCAGCAGTTCCTTAACCGGGACAGCTAGCACAGATACGCAGTATTTT. Protein sequence: CASSSLTGTASTDTQYF.

This chain joins TRBV27 and TRBJ2-3, with 7 bases aligning to TRBD1. The CDR3 loop spans 17 amino acids. After removal of 2 bases from V and 0 bases from J, the junction contained 8 bases not matched to a gene. Germline V gives CDR1 MNHEY, CDR2 SMNVEV (reference sequence). The CDR3 DNA sequence: TGTGCCAGCAGTTTAAGGCCCGGGACAGCGAGCACAGATACGCAGTATTTT. Its protein product is CASSLRPGTASTDTQYF.

V gene TRBV7-2 combines with J gene TRBJ2-1; a possible D gene is TRBD1 (5 bases). Per the germline V gene, CDR1 is SGHTA and CDR2 is FQGNSA. The V and J ends lost 5 bases and 0 bases respectively, with 14 bases between them. There are 16 residues in the CDR3. The CDR3 here is CASSLLGVVSYNEQFF. The CDR3 nucleotides read TGTGCCAGCAGCCTGTTAGGGGTAGTCTCCTACAATGAGCAGTTCTTC.

The genes are TRBV2 and TRBJ2-7; D ambiguous. This CDR3 is 14 amino acids long. Germline CDR1 reads SNHLY; CDR2 reads FYNNEI. V gave up 3 bases and J gave up 3 bases, with 12 bases separating them. CDR3 sequence (DNA): TGTGCCAGCAGTGATAATCTCAACTACTACGAGCAGTACTTC. It codes for CASSDNLNYYEQYF.

The genes are TRBV28 and TRBJ2-3; TRBD2 agrees at 10 bases. The CDR3 spans 15 residues. Trimming took 5 bases from V and 4 from J; bases not matched to a gene: 6. Germline V gives CDR1 MDHEN, CDR2 SYDVKM. The CDR3 coding sequence is TGTGCCAGCAGTCCAGCGGGGGGGCGGCCAGATACGCAGTATTTT. As protein: CASSPAGGRPDTQYF.

The chain employs TRBV19 and TRBJ1-5; D might be TRBD1 (5 bases). The V end was cut by 4 bases, the J end by 2 bases, with 9 bases between. CDR3 length: 14 residues. Germline assignment: CDR1 LNHDA and CDR2 SQIVND (reference sequence). CDR3 amino acids: CASSKGGGNQPQHF. CDR3 DNA: TGTGCCAGTAGTAAGGGAGGGGGCAATCAGCCCCAGCATTTT.

The V and J genes are TRBV29-1 and TRBJ2-1; D may be TRBD2 (5 bases). This CDR3 comprises 12 residues. CDR1 is SQVTM and CDR2 is ANQGSEA in the germline V gene. Between the trimmed V and J ends, which lost 5 bases and 7 bases, there was a span of 12 bases. The CDR3 spells CSVQRARNEQFF. The CDR3 DNA is TGCAGCGTTCAGAGGGCTAGGAATGAGCAGTTCTTC.

The V gene is TRBV27, the J gene TRBJ1-5; possible D gene TRBD1, 5 bases. The germline V and J ends were trimmed by 2 bases and 5 bases, with 10 bases remaining between them. CDR3 length: 14 amino acids. The germline V gene has CDR1 MNHEY and CDR2 SMNVEV (reference sequence). The CDR3 coding sequence is TGTGCCAGCAGTTTAGGGGGGGAGGATCAGCCCCAGCATTTT. Amino acids: CASSLGGEDQPQHF.

This chain joins TRBV6-5 and TRBJ2-7; 11 positions match TRBD1. With 4 bases clipped from V and 6 bases from J, the junction kept 5 bases outside the gene matches. The CDR3 is 14 residues long. Germline V lookup: CDR1 MNHEY, CDR2 SVGAGI. CDR3: CASSFLGQGGEQYF. The CDR3 region has the DNA TGTGCCAGCAGTTTCTTGGGACAGGGGGGCGAGCAGTACTTC.